This T cell receptor beta chain was profiled in a study of T cells after posttransplantation cyclophosphamide. Study results and caveats: Donor-recipient repertoire similarity was low at 1-2 months, rising over year one. Recipient CMV seropositivity and CMV reactivation strongly tracked TRB clonality. Blood and skin or GI T cell repertoires showed limited TRB overlap.

A marrow graft followed busulfan-fludarabine conditioning, with cyclophosphamide on days +3 and +4. This clone was seen ten or more times. Its target is not known. Assay used: immunoSEQ multiplex PCR; TCRdb lists only in-frame clones, some missing. Singletons are absent from the sample, which has roughly 1,800 clones. Between the trimmed V and J ends, which lost 1 base and 4 bases, there was a span of 16 bases. This CDR3 region has 16 residues. Germline CDR1 SGHAT, CDR2 FQNNGV. V is TRBV11-2 and J is TRBJ2-5; possible D gene TRBD2, 5 bases. The sequencing used PBMCs, collected roughly 33 days after allogeneic stem cell transplant with posttransplant cyclophosphamide. The receptor was derived from a female patient in her 60s who received an allogeneic stem cell transplant from a related donor and was CMV-positive. Some T cells here may be from the graft donor. The CDR3 sequence: CASSLGGRGSRETQYF. CDR3 nucleotide sequence: TGTGCCAGCAGCTTAGGCGGGCGAGGAAGTCGAGAGACCCAGTACTTC.